Listed here are 8 T cell receptor beta chains from one sample, sequenced in a study of T cells in Graves' hyperthyroidism and ophthalmopathy. RNA transcripts gave rise to amplified TCR beta CDR3 regions. HTBI primers drove first-round RT-PCR of the TCR CDR3. TCRdb re-called the multiplex PCR reads through MiXCR, storing one row per CDR3 protein. The table lists over 450,000 distinct CDR3 sequences, 17% of them singletons. Material: blood. These receptors came from a woman younger than 35 with Graves' ophthalmopathy.

This clonotype was observed many times. The chain recombines TRBV7-2 with TRBJ1-1; 7 positions agree with TRBD1. The CDR3 runs to 14 residues. J was trimmed by 9 bases and V by 2 bases; bases with no gene match: 9. CDR1 and CDR2 from the germline V gene are SGHTA and FQGNSA. CDR3 sequence: CASSLSGTDGKAFF. The CDR3 region has the DNA TGTGCCAGCAGCTTAAGCGGGACAGACGGGAAAGCTTTCTTT.

There are a few counts of this clonotype. This chain links TRBV9 with TRBJ2-2; TRBD1 might be the D (6 bases). Trimming shortened V by 4 bases and J by 7 bases, and 17 bases separated the two germline ends. Germline CDR1 and CDR2: SGDLS and YYNGEE. This CDR3 has 15 amino acids. This CDR3 is CASSPPGQGHGELFF. For the CDR3, the DNA is TGTGCCAGCAGCCCCCCGGGACAAGGACACGGGGAGCTGTTTTTT.

This clonotype showed up many times. The J gene is TRBJ2-1, the V gene TRBV12-5; 7 bases are a match to TRBD2. The junction had 8 bases not matched to a gene; V was cut back by 6 bases and J by 3 bases. The CDR3 spans 15 residues. Germline lookup yields CDR1 LGHNT and CDR2 FRNRAP. The CDR3 protein is CASGQTGGLYNEQFF. The CDR3 region has the DNA TGTGCTAGTGGACAGACGGGAGGCCTCTACAATGAGCAGTTCTTC.

With respect to this clonotype: A read error may produce the germline difference seen at one junction end. The chain recombines TRBV10-3 with TRBJ1-1; D ambiguous. The germline CDR1 and CDR2 sequences are ENHRY and SYGVKD. CDR3 size: 13 residues. In DNA, the CDR3 is TGTGCCATCAGCAGCCCAGAGAACACTGAAGCTTTTTTT. Its protein is CAISSPENTEAFF.

This clonotype has a count of ten or more. The chain recombines TRBV20-1 with TRBJ2-1; tentatively, D is TRBD2 (6 bases). This CDR3 comprises 15 residues. The V gene's germline CDR1 is DFQATT and CDR2 SNEGSKA (reference sequence). The V end was cut by 6 bases, the J end by 5 bases, with 20 bases between. In DNA, the CDR3 is TGCAGTGCGGAGAAGCGACTAGATTCTGACAATGAGCAGTTCTTC. Amino acids: CSAEKRLDSDNEQFF.

This clonotype occurred many times. This chain connects TRBV6-1 to TRBJ1-5; no reliable D call. The ends were cut back, 3 bases at V and 3 bases at J, with 12 bases in the middle. Germline values: CDR1 MNHNS, CDR2 SASEGT. This CDR3 spans 15 amino acids. The CDR3 DNA reads TGTGCCAGCAGTGAGTCTTATTGGGCCAATCAGCCCCAGCATTTT. Encoded protein: CASSESYWANQPQHF.

This chain links TRBV7-3 with TRBJ2-3; 12 nucleotides align to TRBD2. The CDR3 loop spans 16 amino acids. The germline V gene has CDR1 SGHTA and CDR2 FQGTGA. V dropped 5 bases and J dropped 2; count of bases not matched to a gene: 5. The CDR3 nucleotides are TGTGCCAGCAGCCGTACTAGCGGGGGGTCCACAGATACGCAGTATTTT. Amino acids: CASSRTSGGSTDTQYF.

This clonotype was counted many times. The chain combines TRBV30 with TRBJ1-2, with D perhaps TRBD1 (6 bases). Trimming removed 4 bases from V and 3 bases from J, with 12 bases in between. The CDR3 has 13 amino acids. CDR1 and CDR2 (germline): GTSNPN, SVGIG (reference sequence). CDR3 in amino acids: CAWNPGGHYGYTF. In DNA form, the CDR3 reads TGTGCCTGGAATCCCGGGGGCCACTATGGCTACACCTTC.